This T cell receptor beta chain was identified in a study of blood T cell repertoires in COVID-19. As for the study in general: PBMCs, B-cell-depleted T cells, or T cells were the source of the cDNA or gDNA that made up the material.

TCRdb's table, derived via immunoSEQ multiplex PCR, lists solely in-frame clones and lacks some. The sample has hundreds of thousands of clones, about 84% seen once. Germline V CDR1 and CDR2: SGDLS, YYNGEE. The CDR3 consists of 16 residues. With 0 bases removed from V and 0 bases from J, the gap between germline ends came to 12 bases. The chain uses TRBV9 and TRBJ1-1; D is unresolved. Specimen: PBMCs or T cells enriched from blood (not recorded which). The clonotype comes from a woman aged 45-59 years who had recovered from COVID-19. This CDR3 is CASSVVSMVLNTEAFF. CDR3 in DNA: TGTGCCAGCAGCGTAGTGTCTATGGTTTTGAACACTGAAGCTTTCTTT.